A single sample is the source of the 13 T cell receptor beta chains below, sequenced in a study of cytomegalovirus exposure and HLA in healthy donors listed by TCRdb under 2017. Preparation of the library involved the immunoSEQ multiplex PCR assay. For the multiplex PCR, a mixture combining 60 forward primers for TCR Vbeta segments and 13 reverse primers for TCR Jbeta segments was used. The source is immuneACCESS, and TCRdb retained only in-frame sequences with V and J called. Part of the clones is not carried over; for the studies checked, unresolved V genes explain less than half of this, and the remainder is unexplained. The sample table holds about 130,000 clones, of which over 75% were seen once. The top ten clones comprise more than 0.95% of the sample. The sample comprised PBMCs. These receptors originate from a man between 50 and 59 years old in good health and CMV-seronegative.

The chain joins TRBV27 to TRBJ2-1, with 12 bases identical to TRBD2. CDR1 is MNHEY and CDR2 is SMNVEV in the germline V gene (reference sequence). The CDR3 consists of 19 residues. Germline trimming cut 2 bases from V and 6 bases from J; bases unmatched to any gene: 14. CDR3 nucleotide sequence: TGTGCCAGCAGTTTACGCAGGACTAGCGGGACCCGGACATCCAATGAGCAGTTCTTC. Its translation is CASSLRRTSGTRTSNEQFF.

This clone was recorded only once. The gene calls are TRBV10-3 and TRBJ1-2; 7 positions match TRBD1. V shed 3 bases and J 4 bases; nucleotides not matched to a gene: 17. Germline V gene lookup returns CDR1 ENHRY and CDR2 SYGVKD. CDR3 length equals 18 residues. The DNA of the CDR3 is TGTGCCATCAGTGATTCGGGGAAGACAGGGAGGAACCTCTATGGCTACACCTTC. Protein: CAISDSGKTGRNLYGYTF.

The chain couples TRBV18 to TRBJ2-1; 10 nucleotides match TRBD2. Trimming took 3 bases from V and 5 from J; bases not matched to a gene: 7. Per the germline V gene, CDR1 is KGHSH and CDR2 is LQKENI. The length of the CDR3 is 16 residues. In nucleotides, the CDR3 is TGTGCCAGCTCACCCCTCACTAGCGGGATCAACAATGAGCAGTTCTTC. It encodes CASSPLTSGINNEQFF.

This clone was recorded only once. The chain is built from TRBV28 and TRBJ2-7; TRBD1 aligns across 7 bases. Trimming took 2 bases from V and 5 from J; bases not matched to a gene: 15. In germline, CDR1 is MDHEN, CDR2 SYDVKM. This CDR3 is 17 amino acids long. The CDR3 is CASSLVSGRGINHEQYF. CDR3 DNA: TGTGCCAGCAGTTTAGTGTCGGGCAGGGGGATCAACCACGAGCAGTACTTC.

The J gene is TRBJ2-1, the V gene TRBV5-1; 11 nucleotides match TRBD2. J lost 7 bases, V lost 0 bases, and 6 bases had no gene match. The germline V gene encodes CDR1 SGHRS and CDR2 YFSETQ. This CDR3 has 16 amino acids. CDR3 in DNA: TGCGCCAGCAGCTTGGGACTAGCGGGGACCGGAAATGAGCAGTTCTTC. Amino acids: CASSLGLAGTGNEQFF.

The chain combines TRBV6-1 with TRBJ2-7; 8 bases are shared with TRBD1. Trimming removed 1 base from V and 0 bases from J; junction bases left unmatched: 2. The CDR3 loop spans 15 amino acids. CDR1 and CDR2 (germline): MNHNS, SASEGT. The CDR3 sequence: CASSEGTGSSYEQYF. The CDR3 DNA sequence: TGTGCCAGCAGTGAAGGGACAGGGAGCTCCTACGAGCAGTACTTC.

This clone was observed a single time. The J gene is TRBJ1-2, the V gene TRBV21-1; TRBD1, as called in the table, went unchecked against the DNA. TRBV21-1 is termed a pseudogene. There are 15 residues in the CDR3. The CDR3 coding sequence is TGTGCCAGCAGCACCGGACAGGGAACTAACTATGGCTACACCTTC. Protein sequence: CASSTGQGTNYGYTF.

Worth noting for this clone: At the DNA level, this CDR3 is encoded by other sequences in the same sample as well. The chain has TRBV28 and TRBJ2-7; 10 positions agree with TRBD1. This CDR3 is 13 amino acids long. Trimming removed 6 bases from V and 3 bases from J; junction bases left unmatched: 2. The germline V gene encodes CDR1 MDHEN and CDR2 SYDVKM. This chain's CDR3 is CASSRTGGYEQYF. The CDR3 DNA reads as TGTGCCAGCAGCCGGACAGGGGGCTACGAGCAGTACTTC.

The genes are TRBV18 and TRBJ2-3, with 7 bases lining up with TRBD2. Trimming removed 2 bases from V and 2 bases from J; junction bases left unmatched: 13. Germline V CDR1 and CDR2: KGHSH, LQKENI. This CDR3 is 18 amino acids long. The CDR3 here is CASSPTSKASGYTDTQYF. CDR3 DNA sequence: TGTGCCAGCTCACCAACATCCAAAGCTAGCGGATACACAGATACGCAGTATTTT.

This clone was detected once. V usage is TRBV19 and J usage is TRBJ1-1; D gene uncertain. The CDR3 length is 14 residues. V lost 4 bases and J lost 0, with 9 bases in between. Germline CDR1 LNHDA, CDR2 SQIVND (reference sequence). CDR3 in amino acids: CASSNFMVNTEAFF. DNA of the CDR3: TGTGCCAGTAGTAACTTTATGGTGAACACTGAAGCTTTCTTT.

The chain employs TRBV5-1 and TRBJ2-2; no reliable D call. The CDR3 length is 13 residues. Trimming shortened V by 1 base and J by 6 bases, and 7 bases separated the two germline ends. Germline V gives CDR1 SGHRS, CDR2 YFSETQ. CDR3 nucleotide sequence: TGCGCCAGCAGCTTGCAGGTTCCCGGGGAGCTGTTTTTT. Translated, it gives CASSLQVPGELFF.

The chain links TRBV5-1 to TRBJ2-3, with TRBD2 as a possible D gene (7 bases). V gave up 7 bases and J gave up 3 bases, with 12 bases separating them. The germline gives CDR1 SGHRS, CDR2 YFSETQ. The CDR3 has 13 residues. The CDR3 DNA sequence: TGCGCCAGCGGGGGGGCGACGACAGATACGCAGTATTTT. This codes for CASGGATTDTQYF.

There are a few counts of this clone. CDR3 sequence (DNA): TGTGCCAGCAAACAGGGGGCTTCCGGGGAGCTGTTTTTT. As protein: CASKQGASGELFF. This chain joins TRBV6-5 and TRBJ2-2; 9 nucleotides line up with TRBD1. V lost 7 bases to trimming and J lost 6 bases; unmatched junction nucleotides: 3. The CDR3 spans 13 residues. Germline V CDR1 and CDR2: MNHEY, SVGAGI.